The present entry profiles one T cell receptor (beta chain) with its context. A junction end diverges from the germline sequence, so it may reflect a read error. This record comes from a study of blood T cell repertoires in COVID-19. TCRdb's copy holds only in-frame clones and misses some; the assay was immunoSEQ multiplex PCR. The sample shows under 350,000 clones, 70% to 90% of them seen only once. The CDR3 sequence is 15 residues long. Looked up from germline, CDR1 is SNHLY and CDR2 is FYNNEI. The chain links TRBV2 to TRBJ1-3, with 8 bases aligning to TRBD1. The sequencing sample was made of peripheral blood. The TCR was taken from a man between 65 and 85 years old with acute or convalescent COVID-19. The CDR3 region has the DNA TGTGCCAGCAGGGAAGACAGGGGAGCTGGAAACACCATATATTTT. Amino acid sequence: CASREDRGAGNTIYF. The full variable domain, completed using reference TRBV2 and TRBJ1-3, is EPEVTQTPSHQVTQMGQEVILRCVPISNHLYFYWYRQILGQKVEFLVSFYNNEISEKSEIFDDQFSVERPDGSNFTLKIRSTKLEDSAMYFCASREDRGAGNTIYFGEGSWLTVV.